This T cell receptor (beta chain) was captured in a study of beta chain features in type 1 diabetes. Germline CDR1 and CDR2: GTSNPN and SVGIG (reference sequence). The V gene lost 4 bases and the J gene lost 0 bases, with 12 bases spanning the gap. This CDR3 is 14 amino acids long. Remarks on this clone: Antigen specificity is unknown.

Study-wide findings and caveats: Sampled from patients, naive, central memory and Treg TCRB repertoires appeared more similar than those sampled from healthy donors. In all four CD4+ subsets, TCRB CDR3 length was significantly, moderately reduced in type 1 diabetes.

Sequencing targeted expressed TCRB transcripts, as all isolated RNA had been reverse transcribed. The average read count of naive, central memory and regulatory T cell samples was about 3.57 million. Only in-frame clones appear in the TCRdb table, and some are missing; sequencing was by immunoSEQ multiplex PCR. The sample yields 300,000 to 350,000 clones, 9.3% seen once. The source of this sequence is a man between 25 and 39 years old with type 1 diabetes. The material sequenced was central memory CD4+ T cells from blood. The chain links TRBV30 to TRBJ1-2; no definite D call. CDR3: CAWNVDWANYGYTF. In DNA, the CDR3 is TGTGCCTGGAACGTTGACTGGGCTAACTATGGCTACACCTTC.